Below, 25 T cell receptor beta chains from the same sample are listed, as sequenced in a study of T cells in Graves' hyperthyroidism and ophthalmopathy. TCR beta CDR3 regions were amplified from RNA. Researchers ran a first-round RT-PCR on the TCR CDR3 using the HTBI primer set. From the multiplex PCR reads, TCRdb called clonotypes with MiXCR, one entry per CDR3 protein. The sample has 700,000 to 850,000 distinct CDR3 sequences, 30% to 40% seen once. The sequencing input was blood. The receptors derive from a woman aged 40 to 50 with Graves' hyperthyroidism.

CDR3 DNA sequence: TGCGCCAGCAGTCGGGACAGGCGATATAATGAAAAACTGTTTTTT. Amino acid sequence: CASSRDRRYNEKLFF. The V and J genes are TRBV5-1 and TRBJ1-4; TRBD1 matches at 8 bases. The CDR3 has 15 amino acids. Unmatched junction bases numbered 7, after V lost 5 bases and J lost 4 bases. The germline gives CDR1 SGHRS, CDR2 YFSETQ. Full variable domain (missing parts from reference TRBV5-1 and TRBJ1-4): KAGVTQTPRYLIKTRGQQVTLSCSPISGHRSVSWYQQTPGQGLQFLFEYFSETQRNKGNFPGRFSGRQFSNSRSEMNVSTLELGDSALYLCASSRDRRYNEKLFFGSGTQLSVL.

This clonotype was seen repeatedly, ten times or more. The CDR3, as DNA: TGTGCCAGCAGCGCGGGCATCGGATATGGCTACACCTTC. Protein product: CASSAGIGYGYTF. The rearrangement joins TRBV5-5 to TRBJ1-2; D is unclear. This CDR3 region has 13 residues. V was shortened by 4 bases and J by 5 bases, with 12 bases between the two germline ends. The V gene's germline CDR1 is SGHKS and CDR2 YYEKEE (reference sequence).

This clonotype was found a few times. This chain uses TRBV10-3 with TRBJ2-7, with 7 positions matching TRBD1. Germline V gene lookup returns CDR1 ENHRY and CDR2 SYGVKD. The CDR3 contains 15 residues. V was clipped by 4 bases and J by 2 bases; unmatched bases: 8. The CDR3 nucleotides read TGTGCCATCAGTGGAACAGGGGCTACCCCCTACGAGCAGTACTTC. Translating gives CAISGTGATPYEQYF.

The CDR3 spells CASSLLWMEEGDYGYTF. CDR3 DNA: TGTGCCAGCAGCCTCCTCTGGATGGAGGAAGGGGACTATGGCTACACCTTC. The chain couples TRBV6-1 to TRBJ1-2, with D maybe TRBD1 (5 bases). Germline V lookup: CDR1 MNHNS, CDR2 SASEGT. Trimming cost V 6 bases and J 3 bases, with 23 bases left between them. CDR3 length: 17 residues.

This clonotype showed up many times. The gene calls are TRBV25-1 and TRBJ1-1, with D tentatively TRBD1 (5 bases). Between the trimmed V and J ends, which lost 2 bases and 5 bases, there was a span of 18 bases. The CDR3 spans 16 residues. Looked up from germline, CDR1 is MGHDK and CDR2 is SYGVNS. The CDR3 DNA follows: TGTGCCAGCAGTGAACCCACTTTAAGGGGTGGAACTGAAGCTTTCTTT. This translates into CASSEPTLRGGTEAFF.

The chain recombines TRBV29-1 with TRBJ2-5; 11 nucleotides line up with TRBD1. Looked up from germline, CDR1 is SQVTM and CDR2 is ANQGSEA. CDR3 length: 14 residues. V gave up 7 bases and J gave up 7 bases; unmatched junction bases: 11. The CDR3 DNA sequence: TGCAGCGCAGGCCGGGACAGGGGGTCCGTGACCCAGTACTTC. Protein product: CSAGRDRGSVTQYF.

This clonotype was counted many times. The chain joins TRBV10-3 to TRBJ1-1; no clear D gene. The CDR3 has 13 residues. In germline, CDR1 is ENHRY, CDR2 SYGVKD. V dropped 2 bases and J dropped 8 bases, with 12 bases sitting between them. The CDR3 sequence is CAISERRGLEAFF. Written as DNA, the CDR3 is TGTGCCATCAGTGAGAGGCGGGGATTAGAAGCTTTCTTT.

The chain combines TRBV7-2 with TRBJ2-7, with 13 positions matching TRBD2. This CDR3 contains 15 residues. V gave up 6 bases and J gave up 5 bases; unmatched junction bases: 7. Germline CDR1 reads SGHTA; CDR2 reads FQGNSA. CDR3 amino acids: CASSSGLAGAHEQYF. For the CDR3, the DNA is TGTGCCAGCAGTTCCGGACTAGCGGGAGCGCACGAGCAGTACTTC.

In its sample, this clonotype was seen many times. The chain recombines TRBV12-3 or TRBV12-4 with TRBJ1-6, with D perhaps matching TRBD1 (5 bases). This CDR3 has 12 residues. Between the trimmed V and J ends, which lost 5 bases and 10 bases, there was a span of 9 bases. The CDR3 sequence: CASSTRDSPLHF. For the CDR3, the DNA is TGTGCCAGCAGTACCAGGGACTCACCCCTCCACTTT.

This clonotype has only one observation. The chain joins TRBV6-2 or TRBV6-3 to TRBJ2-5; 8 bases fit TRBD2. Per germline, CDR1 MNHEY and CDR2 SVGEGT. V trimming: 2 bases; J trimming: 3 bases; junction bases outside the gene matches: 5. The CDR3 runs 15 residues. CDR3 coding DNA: TGTGCCAGCAGTTACGGGTCGGGAGGGAAAGAGACCCAGTACTTC. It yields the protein CASSYGSGGKETQYF.

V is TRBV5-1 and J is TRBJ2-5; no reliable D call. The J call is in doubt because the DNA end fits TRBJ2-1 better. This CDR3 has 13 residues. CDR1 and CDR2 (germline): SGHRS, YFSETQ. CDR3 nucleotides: TGCGCCAGCAGCTTGGCCACCGGGCGGGAGCAGTTCTTC. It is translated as CASSLATGREQFF.

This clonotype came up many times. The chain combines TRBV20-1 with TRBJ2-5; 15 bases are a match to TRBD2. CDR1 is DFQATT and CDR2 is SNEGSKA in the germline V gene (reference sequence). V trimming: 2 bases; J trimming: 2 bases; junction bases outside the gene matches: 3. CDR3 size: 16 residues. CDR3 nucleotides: TGCAGTGCTAGACCGGGGACTAGCGGGAGGCAAGAGACCCAGTACTTC. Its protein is CSARPGTSGRQETQYF.

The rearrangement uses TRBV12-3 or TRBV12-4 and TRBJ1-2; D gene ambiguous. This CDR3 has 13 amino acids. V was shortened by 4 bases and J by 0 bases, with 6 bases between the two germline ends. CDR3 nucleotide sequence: TGTGCCAGCAGTTGGGAGACTAACTATGGCTACACCTTC. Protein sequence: CASSWETNYGYTF.

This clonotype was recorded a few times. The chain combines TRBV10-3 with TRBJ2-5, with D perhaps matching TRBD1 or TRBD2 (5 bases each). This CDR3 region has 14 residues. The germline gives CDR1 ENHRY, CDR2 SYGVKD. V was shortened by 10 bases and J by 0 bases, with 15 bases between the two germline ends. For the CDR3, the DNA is TGTGCCAGCTCACCCCCGGGACACCAAGAGACCCAGTACTTC. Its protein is CASSPPGHQETQYF.

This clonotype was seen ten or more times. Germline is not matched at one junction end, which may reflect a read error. In DNA, the CDR3 is TGTGCCAGCAGCTTAGAAGGGACGAACACTGAAGCTTTCTTT. Amino acid sequence: CASSLEGTNTEAFF. This chain uses TRBV5-1 with TRBJ1-1, with D possibly being TRBD1 (5 bases). CDR1 and CDR2 from the germline V gene are SGHRS and YFSETQ. The CDR3 extends over 14 amino acids.

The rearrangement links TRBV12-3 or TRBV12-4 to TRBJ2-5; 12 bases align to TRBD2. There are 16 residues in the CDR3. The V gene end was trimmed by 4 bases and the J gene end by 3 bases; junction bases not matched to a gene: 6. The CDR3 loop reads CASSSRLAGAEETQYF. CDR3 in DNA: TGTGCCAGCAGTTCTCGACTAGCGGGAGCCGAAGAGACCCAGTACTTC.

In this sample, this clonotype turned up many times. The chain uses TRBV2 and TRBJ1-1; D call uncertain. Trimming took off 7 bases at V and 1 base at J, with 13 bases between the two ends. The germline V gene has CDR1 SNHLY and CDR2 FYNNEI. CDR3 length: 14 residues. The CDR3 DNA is TGTGCCAGCAATCTTCCCGCAGGGAACACTGAAGCTTTCTTT. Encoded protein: CASNLPAGNTEAFF.

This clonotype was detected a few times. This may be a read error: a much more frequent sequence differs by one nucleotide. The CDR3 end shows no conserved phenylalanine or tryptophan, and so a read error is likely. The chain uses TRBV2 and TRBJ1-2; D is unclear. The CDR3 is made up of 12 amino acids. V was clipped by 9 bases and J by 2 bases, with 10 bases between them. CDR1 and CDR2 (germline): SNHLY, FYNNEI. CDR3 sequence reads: CARETANYGYTL. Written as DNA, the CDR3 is TGTGCCAGGGAGACGGCAAACTATGGCTACACCCTC.

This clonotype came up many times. The CDR3, as DNA: TGCAGCGTTGACCGGGACTATGGCTACACCTTC. Protein sequence: CSVDRDYGYTF. The rearrangement links TRBV29-1 to TRBJ1-2; D gene uncertain. Per the germline V gene, CDR1 is SQVTM and CDR2 is ANQGSEA. The V end lost 3 bases, the J end lost 3 bases, and 5 bases lay between the germline ends. The CDR3 extends over 11 amino acids. Combining the CDR3 with reference TRBV29-1 and TRBJ1-2 gives the whole variable domain SAVISQKPSRDICQRGTSLTIQCQVDSQVTMMFWYRQQPGQSLTLIATANQGSEATYESGFVIDKFPISRPNLTFSTLTVSNMSPEDSSIYLCSVDRDYGYTFGSGTRLTVV.

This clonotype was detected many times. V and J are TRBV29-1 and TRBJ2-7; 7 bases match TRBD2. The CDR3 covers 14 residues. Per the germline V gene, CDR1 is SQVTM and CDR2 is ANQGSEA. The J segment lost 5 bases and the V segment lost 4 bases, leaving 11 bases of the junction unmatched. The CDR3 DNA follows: TGCAGCGTTGCCCCAGCGGGGTATGATGACGAGCAGTACTTC. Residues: CSVAPAGYDDEQYF.

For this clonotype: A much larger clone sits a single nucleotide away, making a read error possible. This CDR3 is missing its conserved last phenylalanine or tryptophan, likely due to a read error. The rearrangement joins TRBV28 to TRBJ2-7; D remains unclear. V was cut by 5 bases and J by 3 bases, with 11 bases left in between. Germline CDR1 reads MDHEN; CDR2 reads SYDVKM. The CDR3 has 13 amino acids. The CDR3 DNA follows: TGTGCCAGCAGTCTCGTGGCAGGCTACGAGCAGTACCTC. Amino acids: CASSLVAGYEQYL.

In DNA form, the CDR3 reads TGTGCCAGCAGTTACTCAGGGGGCGCGGGCACCGGGGAGCTGTTTTTT. Encoded protein: CASSYSGGAGTGELFF. V and J are TRBV6-5 and TRBJ2-2; TRBD1 matches 7 bases. This CDR3 comprises 16 residues. Germline lookup yields CDR1 MNHEY and CDR2 SVGAGI. Losses at the gene ends were 0 bases for V and 4 bases for J; bases not matched to a gene: 5.

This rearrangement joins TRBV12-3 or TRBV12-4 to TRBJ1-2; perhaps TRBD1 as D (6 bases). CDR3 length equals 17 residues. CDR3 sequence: CGTITYQLRGQLYGYTF. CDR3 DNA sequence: TGTGGGACAATTACATACCAGCTCCGAGGACAGCTCTATGGCTACACCTTC.

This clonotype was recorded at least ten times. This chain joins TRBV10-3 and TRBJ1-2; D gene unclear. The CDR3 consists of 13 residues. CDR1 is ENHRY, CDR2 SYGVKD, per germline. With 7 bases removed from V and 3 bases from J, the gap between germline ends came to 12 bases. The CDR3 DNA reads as TGTGCCATCACCCGGCAGGCAGACTATGGCTACACCTTC. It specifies CAITRQADYGYTF.

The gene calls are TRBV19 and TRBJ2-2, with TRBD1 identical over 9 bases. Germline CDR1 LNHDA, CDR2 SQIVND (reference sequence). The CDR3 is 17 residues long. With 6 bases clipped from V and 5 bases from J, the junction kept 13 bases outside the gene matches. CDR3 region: CASSPPDRGQGTGELFF. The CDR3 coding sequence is TGTGCCAGTAGCCCCCCGGACAGGGGACAAGGGACCGGGGAGCTGTTTTTT.